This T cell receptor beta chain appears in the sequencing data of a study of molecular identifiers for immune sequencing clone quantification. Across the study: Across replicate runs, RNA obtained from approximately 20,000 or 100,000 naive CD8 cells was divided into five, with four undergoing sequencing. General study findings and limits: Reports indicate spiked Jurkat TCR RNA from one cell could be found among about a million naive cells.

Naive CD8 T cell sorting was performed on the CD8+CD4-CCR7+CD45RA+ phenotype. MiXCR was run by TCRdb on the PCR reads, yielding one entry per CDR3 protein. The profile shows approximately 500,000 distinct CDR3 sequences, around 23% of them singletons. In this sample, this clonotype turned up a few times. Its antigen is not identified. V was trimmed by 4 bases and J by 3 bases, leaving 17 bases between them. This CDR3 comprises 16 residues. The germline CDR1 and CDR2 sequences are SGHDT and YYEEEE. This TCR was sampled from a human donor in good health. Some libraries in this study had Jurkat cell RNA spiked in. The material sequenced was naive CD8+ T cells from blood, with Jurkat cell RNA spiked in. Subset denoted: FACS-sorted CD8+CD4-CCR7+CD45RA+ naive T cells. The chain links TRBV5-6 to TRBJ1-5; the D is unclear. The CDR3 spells CASSLGPRYNNQPQHF. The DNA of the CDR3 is TGTGCCAGCAGCCTGGGCCCCCGCTATAACAATCAGCCCCAGCATTTT.